One and the same sample provided the 9 T cell receptor beta chains below, sequenced in a study of technical replicates of blood from several donors (dated by TCRdb to 2017 to 2019). The library came from the immunoSEQ multiplex PCR assay. TCRdb obtained this table from immuneACCESS and retained in-frame rearrangements with V and J assigned. These tables miss some clones; where compared with another copy, unresolved V genes account for less than half of the shortfall, and the remainder is unexplained. In all, the sample holds 12,000 or so clones, and approximately 86% of those were seen once. Jointly, the top ten make up roughly an eighth of the sample. Specimen: PBMCs. These receptors all stem from a human donor in good health.

The chain carries TRBV19 and TRBJ2-3; D might be TRBD2 (6 bases). V was cut by 0 bases and J by 5 bases, with 15 bases left in between. Germline values: CDR1 LNHDA, CDR2 SQIVND (reference sequence). This CDR3 contains 16 residues. CDR3 amino acids: CASSIDRPGDGDTQYF. The CDR3 coding sequence is TGTGCCAGTAGTATAGATCGTCCGGGAGACGGAGATACGCAGTATTTT.

This chain links TRBV2 with TRBJ2-1; TRBD1 agrees at 8 bases. The CDR3 length is 14 residues. CDR1 is SNHLY, CDR2 FYNNEI, per germline. Trimming at V came to 5 bases and at J to 3 bases, leaving 3 bases not matched to a gene. The DNA for the CDR3 is TGTGCCAGCAGTCCGGACAGGGTCTACAATGAGCAGTTCTTC. This translates into CASSPDRVYNEQFF. The entire variable domain, with the rest obtained from reference TRBV2 and TRBJ2-1, is as follows: EPEVTQTPSHQVTQMGQEVILRCVPISNHLYFYWYRQILGQKVEFLVSFYNNEISEKSEIFDDQFSVERPDGSNFTLKIRSTKLEDSAMYFCASSPDRVYNEQFFGPGTRLTVL.

The chain is built from TRBV5-8 and TRBJ2-1; 10 nucleotides agree with TRBD2. V shed 0 bases and J 5 bases; nucleotides not matched to a gene: 2. CDR1 and CDR2 from the germline V gene are SGHTS and YDEGEE. This CDR3 is 15 amino acids long. The CDR3 protein is CASSLGLAGDNEQFF. The CDR3 DNA reads TGTGCCAGCAGCTTGGGGCTAGCGGGAGACAATGAGCAGTTCTTC. The full variable domain, rest sourced from reference TRBV5-8 and TRBJ2-1, is EAGVTQSPTHLIKTRGQQATLRCSPISGHTSVYWYQQALGLGLQFLLWYDEGEERNRGNFPPRFSGRQFPNYSSELNVNALELEDSALYLCASSLGLAGDNEQFFGPGTRLTVL.

The chain combines TRBV7-7 with TRBJ2-1; perhaps TRBD2 as D (6 bases). The CDR3 covers 14 residues. Germline CDR1 is SSHAT and CDR2 is FNYEAQ (reference sequence). V was shortened by 3 bases and J by 9 bases, with 15 bases between the two germline ends. The CDR3: CASSLTSVSAEQFF. DNA for the CDR3: TGTGCCAGCAGCTTGACTAGTGTGTCGGCTGAGCAGTTCTTC.

The chain joins TRBV28 to TRBJ2-1; no definite D call. This CDR3 spans 12 amino acids. Germline V CDR1 and CDR2: MDHEN, SYDVKM. V lost 6 bases and J lost 5, with 8 bases in between. The DNA for the CDR3 is TGTGCCAGCAGCCTTGAGAACAATGAGCAGTTCTTC. Residues: CASSLENNEQFF.

The V gene is TRBV18, the J gene TRBJ1-1; TRBD1 might be the D (5 bases). Germline V gene sequence: CDR1 KGHSH, CDR2 LQKENI. With 3 bases removed from V and 2 bases from J, the gap between germline ends came to 22 bases. The CDR3 has 18 residues. For the CDR3, the DNA is TGTGCCAGCTCACCCCCTGCCGGGCAGGGCAACGACAACACTGAAGCTTTCTTT. Translated, it gives CASSPPAGQGNDNTEAFF.

The genes are TRBV19 and TRBJ2-2, with D perhaps matching TRBD1 (6 bases). The V gene lost 3 bases and the J gene lost 4 bases, with 9 bases spanning the gap. Germline assignment: CDR1 LNHDA and CDR2 SQIVND (reference sequence). The CDR3 runs to 14 residues. This chain's CDR3 is CASSIWGLTGELFF. As DNA, the CDR3 is TGTGCCAGTAGTATTTGGGGGCTCACCGGGGAGCTGTTTTTT.

The V call is TRBV7-9, the J call TRBJ1-2; 7 nucleotides match TRBD1. The V gene end was trimmed by 2 bases and the J gene end by 8 bases; junction bases not matched to a gene: 8. CDR3 length: 14 amino acids. Germline CDR1 SEHNR, CDR2 FQNEAQ (reference sequence). CDR3 coding DNA: TGTGCCAGCAGCTTATCGACAGGGACTCGAGGCTACACCTTC. Its translation is CASSLSTGTRGYTF.

The gene calls are TRBV4-1 and TRBJ1-5; D is undetermined. The germline V gene encodes CDR1 MGHRA and CDR2 YSYEKL. Trimming removed 0 bases from V and 7 bases from J, with 13 bases in between. CDR3 size: 15 residues. In DNA, the CDR3 is TGCGCCAGCAGCCAAGACCGCCAGGAAAGGCAGCCCCAGCATTTT. Protein sequence: CASSQDRQERQPQHF.